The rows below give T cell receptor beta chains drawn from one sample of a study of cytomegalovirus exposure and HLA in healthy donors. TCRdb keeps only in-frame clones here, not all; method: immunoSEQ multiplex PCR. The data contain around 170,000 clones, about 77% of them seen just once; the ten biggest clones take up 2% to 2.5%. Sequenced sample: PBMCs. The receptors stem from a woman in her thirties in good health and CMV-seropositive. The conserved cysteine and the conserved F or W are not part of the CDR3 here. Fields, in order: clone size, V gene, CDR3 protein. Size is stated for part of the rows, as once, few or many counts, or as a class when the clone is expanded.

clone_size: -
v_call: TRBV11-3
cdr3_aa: ASSPTGQQFNYGYT

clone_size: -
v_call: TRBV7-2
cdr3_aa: ASSLASQGAYGYT

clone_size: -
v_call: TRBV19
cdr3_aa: ASSDLAEAQY

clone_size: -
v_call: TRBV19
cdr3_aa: ASSTHDRTNGYT

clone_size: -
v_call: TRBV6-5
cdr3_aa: ASSYGGRSYNEQF

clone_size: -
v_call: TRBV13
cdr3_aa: ASSLIFSSTDTQY

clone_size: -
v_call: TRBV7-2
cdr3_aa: ASSYGDRKETQY

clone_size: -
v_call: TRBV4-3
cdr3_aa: ASSPLKDAQFWAGYT

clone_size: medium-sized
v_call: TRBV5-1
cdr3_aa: ASSDKRDRGGYT

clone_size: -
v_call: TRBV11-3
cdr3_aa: ASSFSGGADTQY

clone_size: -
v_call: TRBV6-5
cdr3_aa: ASSYGTSGGDEQY

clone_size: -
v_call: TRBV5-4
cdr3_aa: ASSLGWGRTDTQY

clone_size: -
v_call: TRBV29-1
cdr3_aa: SVESGRGRETQY

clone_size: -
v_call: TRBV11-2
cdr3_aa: ASSTAGTVNTEAF

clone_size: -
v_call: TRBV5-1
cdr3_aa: ASSLEQGDGYT

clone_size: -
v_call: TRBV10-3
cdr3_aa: AITRDISYNEQF

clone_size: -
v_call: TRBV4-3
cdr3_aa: ASSRGLAGGVSYEQY

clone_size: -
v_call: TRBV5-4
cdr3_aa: ASSLAGNNSPLH

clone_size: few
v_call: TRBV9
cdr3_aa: ASSVGYSYEQY

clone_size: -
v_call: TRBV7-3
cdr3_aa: ASSFQGAHNEQF

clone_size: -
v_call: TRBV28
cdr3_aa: ASSPTGGLSNEQF

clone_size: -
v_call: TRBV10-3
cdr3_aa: AIAGQGPANTGELF

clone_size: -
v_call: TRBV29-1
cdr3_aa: SVEDRDRVSYT

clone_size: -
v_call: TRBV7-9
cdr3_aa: ASSRTGAGANVLT

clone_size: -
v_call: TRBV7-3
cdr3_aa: ASSTGGAYEQY

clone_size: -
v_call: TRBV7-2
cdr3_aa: ASSPPGGNTGELF

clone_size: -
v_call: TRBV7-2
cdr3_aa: ASSRGPFETQY

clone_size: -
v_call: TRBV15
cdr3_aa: ATSREERNQPQH

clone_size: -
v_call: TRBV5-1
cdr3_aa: ASSLGQDNSPLH

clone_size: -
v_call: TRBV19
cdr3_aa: APKEAGGAGSTNEKLF

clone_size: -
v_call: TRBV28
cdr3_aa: ASSPHSGSEAQY

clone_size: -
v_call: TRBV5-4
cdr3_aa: ASFPPGADTQY

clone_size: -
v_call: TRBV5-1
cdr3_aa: ASSSAGASYNEQF

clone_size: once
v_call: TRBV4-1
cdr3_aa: ASSQLAGGREQY

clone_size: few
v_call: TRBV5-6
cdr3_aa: ASSAPPPSGRTDTQY

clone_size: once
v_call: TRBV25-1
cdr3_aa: ASSEHGGRTEAF

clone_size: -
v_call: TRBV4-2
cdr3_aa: ASSQEGGSGSETQY

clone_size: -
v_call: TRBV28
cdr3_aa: ASSTGLAGQETQY

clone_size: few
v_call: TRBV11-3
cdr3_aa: ASSLNTEGKR

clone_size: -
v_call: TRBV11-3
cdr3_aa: ASSSGQGRGPGANVLT

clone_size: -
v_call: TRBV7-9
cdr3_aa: ASSLGSTGQGFTGELF

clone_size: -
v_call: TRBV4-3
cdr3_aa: ASSQVFDTGELF

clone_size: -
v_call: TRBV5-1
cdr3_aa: ASSWGLAGGRNEQF

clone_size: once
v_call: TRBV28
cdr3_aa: ASSARGNQPQH

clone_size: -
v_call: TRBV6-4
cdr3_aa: ASRDSPNTEAF